This is a list of T cell receptor beta chains from one sample in a study of CD8 T cells in Susac syndrome. TCRdb analysed the immunoSEQ multiplex PCR reads with MiXCR anew, one entry per CDR3 protein. This sample has just over 300,000 distinct CDR3 sequences, with 92% found just once. Sample: CD4+ T cells from PBMCs. These receptors all stem from a human donor with multiple sclerosis. Each CDR3 is given with its conserved first and last residue. The D gene is left open where the match is weak. Only some rows state a clone size, as once, few, many or a class for expanded clones.

V	D	J	size	DNA	CDR3
TRBV5-1	TRBD2	TRBJ2-2	-	TGCGCCAGCAGCTTGACTAGCGGAGCCGGGGAGCTGTTTTTT	CASSLTSGAGELFF
TRBV30	-	TRBJ1-1	-	TGTGCCTGGAGTCTCCGGCTTAGCGCTGAAGCTTTCTTT	CAWSLRLSAEAFF
TRBV7-9	-	TRBJ2-5	-	TGTGCCAGCAGCAGACGGTGGGGAAGGACTTTAGGAGAGACCCAGTACTTC	CASSRRWGRTLGETQYF
TRBV30	-	TRBJ1-1	-	TGTGCCTGGGCAAAAGTCATGAACACTGAAGCTTTCTTT	CAWAKVMNTEAFF
TRBV21-1	-	TRBJ2-4	-	TGTGCCAGCAGCAAAGGGGACAGGGAGGCCAAAAACATTCAGTACTTC	CASSKGDREAKNIQYF
TRBV6-5	TRBD1	TRBJ2-7	once	TGTGCCAGCAGTTACGGAGGGGACAGGGCCTACGAGCAGTACTTC	CASSYGGDRAYEQYF
TRBV2	-	TRBJ1-1	-	TGTGCCAGCAGTGTCTTGTTGAACACTGAAGCTTTCTTT	CASSVLLNTEAFF
TRBV12-3/TRBV12-4	TRBD1	TRBJ1-1	-	TGTGCCAGCAGTCCCCGGACAGGCCCGAACACTGAAGCTTTCTTT	CASSPRTGPNTEAFF
TRBV7-2	TRBD2	TRBJ2-1	-	TGTGCCAGCAGCTTACCCACTAGCGGGAGAAGGAATGAGCAGTTCTTC	CASSLPTSGRRNEQFF
TRBV24-1	-	TRBJ2-7	-	TGTGCCACCAGTGAAAAAAGGAGGGGAGCGGCCTACGAGCAGTACTTC	CATSEKRRGAAYEQYF
TRBV9	-	TRBJ2-5	-	TGTGCCAGCAGCGTGAATAGCGGTATAGAGACCCAGTACTTC	CASSVNSGIETQYF
TRBV11-1	TRBD2	TRBJ2-1	-	TGTGCCAGCAGCTTAGTTCACCGGACTAGCGGGATATCTCTCCACTCCTACAATGAGCAGTTCTTC	CASSLVHRTSGISLHSYNEQFF
TRBV9	-	TRBJ2-6	-	TGTGCCAGCAGCTTGGACCTCTCTGGGGCCAACGTCCTGACTTTC	CASSLDLSGANVLTF
TRBV20-1	-	TRBJ2-3	-	TGCAGTGCTGCCAATTGGGCCCAACCGACCCCAGATACGCAGTATTTT	CSAANWAQPTPDTQYF
TRBV7-9	TRBD1	TRBJ2-7	-	TGTGCCAGCAGCCGAACGGACAGGGAAGGCTACGAGCAGTACTTC	CASSRTDREGYEQYF
TRBV7-3	-	TRBJ2-3	-	TGTGCCAGCAGCTTATCTTCGAGTGTAGATACGCAGTATTTT	CASSLSSSVDTQYF
TRBV18	-	TRBJ1-2	-	TGTGCCAGCTCACCAGCAGGCTCCAATGGCTACACCTTC	CASSPAGSNGYTF
TRBV6-6	-	TRBJ1-2	-	TGTGCCAGCTCGACACCAGAGAATAACTATGGCTACACCTTC	CASSTPENNYGYTF
TRBV4-1	TRBD2	TRBJ2-3	-	TGCGCCAGCAGCCCCGACCCTAGCGGGAGGGCCCGTACGCAGTATTTT	CASSPDPSGRARTQYF
TRBV12-3/TRBV12-4	-	TRBJ2-1	-	TGTGCCAGCAGTTCAGACGATCGGAATGAGCAGTTCTTC	CASSSDDRNEQFF
TRBV5-8	-	TRBJ2-5	-	TGTGCCAGCAGCATCCGGGACTGGTACCAAGAGACCCAGTACTTC	CASSIRDWYQETQYF
TRBV5-1	-	TRBJ1-1	-	TGCGCCAGCAGCTTGGGATCAGGGAATTTGGCTTTCTTT	CASSLGSGNLAFF
TRBV29-1	-	TRBJ2-1	-	TGCAGCGTTGACCCAGGGAATAGGCCCCACAATGAGCAGTTCTTC	CSVDPGNRPHNEQFF
TRBV5-1	-	TRBJ2-1	-	TGCGCCAGCAGTTATGAGACAGGTCTGCGGGAGCAGTTCTTC	CASSYETGLREQFF
TRBV29-1	TRBD1	TRBJ1-5	-	TGCAGCGTTGCGGGGACAGGGGGCGAGCCCCAGCATTTT	CSVAGTGGEPQHF
TRBV12-3/TRBV12-4	-	TRBJ1-4	once	TGTGCCAGCAGTTTTCGGATTAGAGGCGATGAAAAACTGTTTTTT	CASSFRIRGDEKLFF
TRBV20-1	TRBD1	TRBJ2-5	once	TGCAGTGCTTTGACAGGGGGCCAAGAGACCCAGTACTTC	CSALTGGQETQYF
TRBV5-1	-	TRBJ2-4	-	TGCGCCAGCAGCTTGTGGTCAGCCAAAAACATTCAGTACTTC	CASSLWSAKNIQYF
TRBV10-3	-	TRBJ2-3	-	TGTGCCATCAGTGGGGGTGTGGAAGGAACAGATACGCAGTATTTT	CAISGGVEGTDTQYF
TRBV20-1	TRBD2	TRBJ2-5	-	TGCAGTGCTCGGACGGGAGGGGAAGAGACCCAGTACTTC	CSARTGGEETQYF
TRBV7-9	-	TRBJ1-2	-	TGTGCCAGCAGCTTAGTAGGCGCCGGGCAGTTCTATGGCTACACCTTC	CASSLVGAGQFYGYTF
TRBV5-4	-	TRBJ2-2	-	TGTGCCAGCAGCCCGGGACCCACTACGAACACCGGGGAGCTGTTTTTT	CASSPGPTTNTGELFF
TRBV11-1	TRBD1	TRBJ2-3	-	TGTGCCAGCAGCCTAACCCAGGGGGCAGATACGCAGTATTTT	CASSLTQGADTQYF
TRBV7-9	-	TRBJ2-3	-	TGTGCCAGCGAGGCGGGTCGTGCCGCAGATACGCAGTATTTT	CASEAGRAADTQYF
TRBV9	TRBD2	TRBJ2-7	once	TGTGCCAGCAGCGCGGGACTAGCGGGGGGCCTTTACCCCTCCTACGAGCAGTACTTC	CASSAGLAGGLYPSYEQYF
TRBV20-1	-	TRBJ2-7	-	TGCAGTGCTAGCGACCGGCGGCGAACCTACGAGCAGTACTTC	CSASDRRRTYEQYF
TRBV7-2	TRBD2	TRBJ2-1	once	TGTGCCAGCAGCTTGGGCCTAGCGGGCAGATACAATGAGCAGTTCTTC	CASSLGLAGRYNEQFF
TRBV6-5	TRBD2	TRBJ2-7	-	TGTGCCAGCAGTTCCTTCCGGAGGCTAGCGGTGAGCTCCTACGAGCAGTACTTC	CASSSFRRLAVSSYEQYF
TRBV20-1	-	TRBJ2-3	-	TGCAGTGCTAGAGGGCAGGGATCCTCAGATACGCAGTATTTT	CSARGQGSSDTQYF
TRBV5-8	TRBD1	TRBJ2-1	once	TGTGCCAGCAGCTTAGGTCGGACGACAGGGGCGCTTTACAATGAGCAGTTCTTC	CASSLGRTTGALYNEQFF
TRBV20-1	-	TRBJ1-6	-	TGCAGTGCTTACCGGGACATAAATTCACCCCTCCACTTT	CSAYRDINSPLHF
TRBV3-1	TRBD1	TRBJ2-5	-	TGTGCCAGCAGCCAGGGGACAGGGAGGCAGGAGACCCAGTACTTC	CASSQGTGRQETQYF
TRBV19	-	TRBJ2-6	-	TGTGCCAGTAGTATTGGTCAGGGCCACTCTGGGGCCAACGTCCTGACTTTC	CASSIGQGHSGANVLTF
TRBV7-9	TRBD1	TRBJ2-3	-	TGTGCCAGCAGCCCTAGGGGACAGGGCTCAGATACGCAGTATTTT	CASSPRGQGSDTQYF
TRBV20-1	TRBD2	TRBJ2-1	-	TGCAGTGCTAGAGAGGGACTAGCGGGAGTCTATGAGCAGTTCTTC	CSAREGLAGVYEQFF
TRBV29-1	TRBD2	TRBJ2-2	-	TGCAGCGTTGCGGATAGCGGGGGAACGAACACCGGGGAGCTGTTTTTT	CSVADSGGTNTGELFF
TRBV29-1	TRBD1	TRBJ2-7	-	TGCAGCGTTGCCAGGGGGCCGACTTACGAGCAGTACTTC	CSVARGPTYEQYF
TRBV7-2	-	TRBJ2-7	-	TGTGCCAGCAGCCCCGGGACTCTCGAGCAGTACTTC	CASSPGTLEQYF
TRBV29-1	-	TRBJ1-5	once	TGCAGCGTCGACCTGGGGGGGGGACCCCAGCATTTT	CSVDLGGGPQHF
TRBV4-2	TRBD1	TRBJ2-1	-	TGTGCCAGCAGCCAAGCGGTGACAGGGGTACGGTACAATGAGCAGTTCTTC	CASSQAVTGVRYNEQFF
TRBV7-9	-	TRBJ2-1	-	TGTGCCAGCAGCGAAAACTTACCGGGTAATGAGCAGTTCTTC	CASSENLPGNEQFF
TRBV19	TRBD1	TRBJ1-1	-	TGTGCCAGTAGAGGGGACAGCCCCCACACTGAAGCTTTCTTT	CASRGDSPHTEAFF
TRBV5-4	-	TRBJ2-5	-	TGTGCCAGCAGCTTGGGTGGTTCGGGGGAGACCCAGTACTTC	CASSLGGSGETQYF